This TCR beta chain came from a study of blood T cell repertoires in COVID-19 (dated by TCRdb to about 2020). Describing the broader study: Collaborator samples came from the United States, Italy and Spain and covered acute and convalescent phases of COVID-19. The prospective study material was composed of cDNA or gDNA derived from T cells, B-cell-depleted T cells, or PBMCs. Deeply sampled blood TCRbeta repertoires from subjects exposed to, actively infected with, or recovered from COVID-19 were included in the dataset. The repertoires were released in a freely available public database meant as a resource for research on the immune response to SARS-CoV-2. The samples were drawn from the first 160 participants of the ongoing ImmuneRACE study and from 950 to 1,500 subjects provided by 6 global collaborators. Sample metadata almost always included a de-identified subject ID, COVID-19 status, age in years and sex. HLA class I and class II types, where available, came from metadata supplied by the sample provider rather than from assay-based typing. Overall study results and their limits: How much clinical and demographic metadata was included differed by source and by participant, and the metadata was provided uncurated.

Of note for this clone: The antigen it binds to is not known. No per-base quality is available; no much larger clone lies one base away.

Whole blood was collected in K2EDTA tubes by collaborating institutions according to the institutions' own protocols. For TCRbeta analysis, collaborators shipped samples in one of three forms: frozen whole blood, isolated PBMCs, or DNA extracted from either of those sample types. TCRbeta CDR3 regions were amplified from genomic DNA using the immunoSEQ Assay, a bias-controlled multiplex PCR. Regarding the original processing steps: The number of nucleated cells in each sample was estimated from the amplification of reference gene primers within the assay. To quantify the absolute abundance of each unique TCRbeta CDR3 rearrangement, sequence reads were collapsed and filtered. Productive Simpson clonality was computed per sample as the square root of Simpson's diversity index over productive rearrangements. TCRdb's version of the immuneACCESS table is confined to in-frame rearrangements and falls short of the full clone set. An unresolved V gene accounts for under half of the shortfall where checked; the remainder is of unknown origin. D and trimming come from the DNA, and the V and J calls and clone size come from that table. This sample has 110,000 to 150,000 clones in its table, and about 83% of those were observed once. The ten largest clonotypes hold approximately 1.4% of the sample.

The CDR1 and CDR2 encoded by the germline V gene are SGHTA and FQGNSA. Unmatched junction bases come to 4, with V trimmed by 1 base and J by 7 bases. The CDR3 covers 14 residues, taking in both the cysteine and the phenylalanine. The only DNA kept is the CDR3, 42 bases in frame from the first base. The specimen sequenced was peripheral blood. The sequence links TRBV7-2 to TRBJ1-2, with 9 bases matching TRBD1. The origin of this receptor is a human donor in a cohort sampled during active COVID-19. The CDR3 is CASSLDRGLIGYTF. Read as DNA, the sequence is TGTGCCAGCAGCTTAGACAGGGGGCTTATTGGCTACACCTTC.